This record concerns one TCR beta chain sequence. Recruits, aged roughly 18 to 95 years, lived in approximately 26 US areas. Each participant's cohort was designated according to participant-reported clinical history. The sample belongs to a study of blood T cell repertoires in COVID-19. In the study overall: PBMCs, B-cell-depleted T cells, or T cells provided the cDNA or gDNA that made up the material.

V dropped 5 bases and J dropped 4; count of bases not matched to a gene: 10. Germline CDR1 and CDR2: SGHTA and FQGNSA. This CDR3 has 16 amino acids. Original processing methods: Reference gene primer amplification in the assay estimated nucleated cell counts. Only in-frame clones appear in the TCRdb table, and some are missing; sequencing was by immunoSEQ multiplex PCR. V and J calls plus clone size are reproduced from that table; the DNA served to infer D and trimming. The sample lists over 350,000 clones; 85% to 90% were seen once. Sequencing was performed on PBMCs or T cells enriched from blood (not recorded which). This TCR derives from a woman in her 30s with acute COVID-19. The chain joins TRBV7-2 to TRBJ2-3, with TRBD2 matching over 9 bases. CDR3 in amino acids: CASSLLGRGGPDTQYF. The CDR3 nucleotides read TGTGCCAGCAGCCTCCTAGGGCGGGGGGGCCCAGATACGCAGTATTTT.